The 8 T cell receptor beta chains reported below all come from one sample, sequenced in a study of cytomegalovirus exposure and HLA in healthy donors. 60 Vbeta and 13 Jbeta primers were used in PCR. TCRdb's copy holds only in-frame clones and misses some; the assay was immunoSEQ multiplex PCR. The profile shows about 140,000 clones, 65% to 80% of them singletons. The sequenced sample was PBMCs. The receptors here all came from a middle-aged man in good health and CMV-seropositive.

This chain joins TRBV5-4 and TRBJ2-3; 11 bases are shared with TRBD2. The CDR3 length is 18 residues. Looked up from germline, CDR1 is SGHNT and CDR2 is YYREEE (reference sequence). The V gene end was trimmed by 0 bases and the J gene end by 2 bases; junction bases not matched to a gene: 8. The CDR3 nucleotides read TGTGCCAGCAGCTTGGTTTTTTCGGGACTAGCGGACACAGATACGCAGTATTTT. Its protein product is CASSLVFSGLADTDTQYF.

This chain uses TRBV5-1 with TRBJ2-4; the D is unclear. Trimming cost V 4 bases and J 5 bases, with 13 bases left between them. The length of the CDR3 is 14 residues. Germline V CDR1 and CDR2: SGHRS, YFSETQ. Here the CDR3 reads CASSPALRQNIQYF. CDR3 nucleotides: TGCGCCAGCAGCCCCGCACTGAGGCAAAACATTCAGTACTTC.

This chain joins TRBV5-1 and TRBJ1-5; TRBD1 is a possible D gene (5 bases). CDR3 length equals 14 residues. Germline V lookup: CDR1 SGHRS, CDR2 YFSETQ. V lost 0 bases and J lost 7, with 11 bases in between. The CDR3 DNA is TGCGCCAGCAGCTTGGTTTCTGGGGCCCAGCCCCAGCATTTT. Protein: CASSLVSGAQPQHF.

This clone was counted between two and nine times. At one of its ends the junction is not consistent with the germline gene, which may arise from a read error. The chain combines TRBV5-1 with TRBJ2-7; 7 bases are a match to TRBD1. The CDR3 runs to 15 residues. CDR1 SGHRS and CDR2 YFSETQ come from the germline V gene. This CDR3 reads CAGRPQGSSSYEQYF. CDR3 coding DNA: TGCGCCGGCAGGCCACAGGGGTCATCCTCCTACGAGCAGTACTTC.

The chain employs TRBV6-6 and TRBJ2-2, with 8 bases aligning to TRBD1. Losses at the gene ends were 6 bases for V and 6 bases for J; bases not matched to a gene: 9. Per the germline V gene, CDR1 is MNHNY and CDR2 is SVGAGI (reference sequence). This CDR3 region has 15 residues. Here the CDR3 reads CASSRQGIGAGELFF. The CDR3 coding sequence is TGTGCCAGCAGCAGACAGGGGATTGGGGCCGGGGAGCTGTTTTTT.

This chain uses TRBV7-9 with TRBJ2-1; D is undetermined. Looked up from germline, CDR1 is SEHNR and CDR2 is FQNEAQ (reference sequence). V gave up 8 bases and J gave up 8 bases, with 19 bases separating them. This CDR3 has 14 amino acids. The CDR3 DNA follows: TGTGCCAGCTCTAGGTCGTGGAGTCACGATGAGCAGTTCTTC. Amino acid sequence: CASSRSWSHDEQFF.

The CDR3 reads CASSPWAGGYNEQFF. The CDR3 DNA sequence: TGTGCCAGCAGCCCTTGGGCCGGGGGGTACAATGAGCAGTTCTTC. This rearrangement joins TRBV11-2 to TRBJ2-1; 7 nucleotides match TRBD2. The J segment lost 4 bases and the V segment lost 5 bases, leaving 8 bases of the junction unmatched. The CDR3 consists of 15 residues. CDR1 is SGHAT and CDR2 is FQNNGV in the germline V gene.

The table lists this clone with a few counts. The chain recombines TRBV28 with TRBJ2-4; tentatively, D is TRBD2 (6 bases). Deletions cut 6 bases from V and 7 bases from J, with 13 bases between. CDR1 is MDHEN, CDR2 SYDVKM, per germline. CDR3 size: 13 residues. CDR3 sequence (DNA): TGTGCCAGCAGCATGGGGACTGTTAACATTCAGTACTTC. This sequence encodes CASSMGTVNIQYF.